This TCR beta chain derives from a study of CD8 T cells in Susac syndrome. After extraction with the RNeasy kit, roughly 0.45 to 1 ug of the RNA was reverse transcribed using random hexamers. Across 54 Vbeta and 13 Jbeta, TCR beta CDR3 was amplified with immunoSEQ multiplex PCR. TCRdb recomputed calls from the immunoSEQ multiplex PCR reads with MiXCR, one row per CDR3 protein. The sample consists of roughly 160,000 distinct CDR3 sequences, around 94% of them appearing once. There are 15 residues in the CDR3. Germline V lookup: CDR1 SQVTM, CDR2 ANQGSEA. V gave up 7 bases and J gave up 2 bases, with 18 bases separating them. Both CD4+ and CD8+ T cells were negatively isolated, and TEMRA cells underwent FACS enrichment.

What was sequenced was CD4+ T cells from PBMCs. The rearrangement joins TRBV29-1 to TRBJ1-5; D unclear. The clonotype comes from a human donor in good health. The CDR3 sequence is CSAGLRRGGNQPQHF. The DNA for the CDR3 is TGCAGCGCCGGACTGAGACGAGGTGGCAATCAGCCCCAGCATTTT.